The subject of this entry is one TCR beta chain. Antigen specificity is unknown. The sample belongs to a study of long-term antiretroviral therapy in people with HIV. General observations from the study: With ART, diversity went up but was still lower than in transplant donor controls.

immunoSEQ v3.0 was run at survey level. The assay was immunoSEQ multiplex PCR, and TCRdb's table has in-frame clones only and misses some. Among more than 20,000 clones listed, more than 70% were seen once. Per germline, CDR1 SEHNR and CDR2 FQNEAQ (reference sequence). The CDR3 is 15 residues long. Trimming pared 2 bases from V and 5 bases from J, leaving 13 bases between. Sequencing used unsorted PBMCs, obtained 3 years after starting antiretroviral therapy. The chain uses TRBV7-9 and TRBJ2-4, with D maybe TRBD1 (5 bases). This TCR derives from a young man with HIV. This chain's CDR3 is CASSLPGLGQNIQYF. The CDR3 region has the DNA TGTGCCAGCAGCTTACCGGGCCTGGGGCAAAACATTCAGTACTTC.